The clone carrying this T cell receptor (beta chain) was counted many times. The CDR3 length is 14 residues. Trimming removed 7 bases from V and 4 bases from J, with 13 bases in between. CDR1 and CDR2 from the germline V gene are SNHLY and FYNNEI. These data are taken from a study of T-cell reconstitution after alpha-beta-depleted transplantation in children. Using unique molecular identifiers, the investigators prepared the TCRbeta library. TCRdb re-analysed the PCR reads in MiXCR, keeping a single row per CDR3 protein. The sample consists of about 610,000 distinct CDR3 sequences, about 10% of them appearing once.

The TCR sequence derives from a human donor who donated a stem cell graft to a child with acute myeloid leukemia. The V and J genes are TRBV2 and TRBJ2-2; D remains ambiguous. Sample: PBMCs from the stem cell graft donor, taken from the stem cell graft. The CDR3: CASIGRVVTGELFF. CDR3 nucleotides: TGTGCCAGCATAGGAAGGGTAGTCACCGGGGAGCTGTTTTTT.